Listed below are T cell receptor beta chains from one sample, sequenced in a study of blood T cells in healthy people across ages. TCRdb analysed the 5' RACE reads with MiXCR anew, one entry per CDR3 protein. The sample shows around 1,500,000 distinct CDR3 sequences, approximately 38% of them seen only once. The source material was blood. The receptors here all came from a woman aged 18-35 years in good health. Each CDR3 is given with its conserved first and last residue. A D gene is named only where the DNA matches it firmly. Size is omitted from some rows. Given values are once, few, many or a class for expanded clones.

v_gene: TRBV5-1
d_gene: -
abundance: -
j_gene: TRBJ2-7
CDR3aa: CASSLEVSYEQYF
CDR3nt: TGTGCCAGCAGCCTTGAGGTCTCCTACGAGCAGTACTTC

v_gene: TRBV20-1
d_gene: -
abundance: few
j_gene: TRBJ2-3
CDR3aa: CSARVPGATDTQYF
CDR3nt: TGCAGTGCTAGAGTTCCAGGCGCCACAGATACGCAGTATTTT

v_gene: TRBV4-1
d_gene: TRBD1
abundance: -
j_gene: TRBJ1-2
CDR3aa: CASSQGPDDRGHGYTF
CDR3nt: TGCGCCAGCAGCCAAGGCCCCGACGACAGGGGGCATGGCTACACCTTC

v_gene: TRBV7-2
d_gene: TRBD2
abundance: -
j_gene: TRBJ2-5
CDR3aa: CASSLEGLVEETQYF
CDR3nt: TGTGCCAGCAGCTTAGAGGGACTAGTGGAAGAGACCCAGTACTTC

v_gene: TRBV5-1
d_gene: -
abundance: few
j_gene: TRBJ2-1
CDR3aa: CASSLGFGDGHNEQFF
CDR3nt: TGCGCCAGCAGCTTGGGATTCGGGGACGGCCACAATGAGCAGTTCTTC

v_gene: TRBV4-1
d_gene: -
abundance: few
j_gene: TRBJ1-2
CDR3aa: CASSQTRNGGSRGYTF
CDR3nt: TGCGCCAGCAGCCAAACCCGCAACGGCGGTTCCCGTGGCTACACCTTC

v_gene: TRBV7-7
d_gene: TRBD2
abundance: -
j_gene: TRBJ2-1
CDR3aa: CASSSGLLTYNEQFF
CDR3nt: TGTGCTAGCAGCTCGGGACTACTCACCTACAATGAGCAGTTCTTC

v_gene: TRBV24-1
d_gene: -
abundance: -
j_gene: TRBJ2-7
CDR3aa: CATSDGARYEQYF
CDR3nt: TGTGCCACCAGTGATGGGGCTAGATACGAGCAGTACTTC

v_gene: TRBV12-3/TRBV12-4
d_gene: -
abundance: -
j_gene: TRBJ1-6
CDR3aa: CASSPGTIAPLHF
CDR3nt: TGTGCCAGCAGCCCCGGGACAATAGCACCCCTCCACTTT

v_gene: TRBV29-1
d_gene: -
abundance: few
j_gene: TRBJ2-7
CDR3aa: CSVGQRLSYEQYF
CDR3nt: TGCAGCGTTGGACAGCGGCTCTCCTACGAGCAGTACTTC

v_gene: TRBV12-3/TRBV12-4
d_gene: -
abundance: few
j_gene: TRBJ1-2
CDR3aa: CASSPRSDYGYTF
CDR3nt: TGTGCCAGCAGTCCCCGGTCGGACTATGGCTACACCTTC

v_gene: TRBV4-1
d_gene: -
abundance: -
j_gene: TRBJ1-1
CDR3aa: CASGPVTEAFF
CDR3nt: TGCGCCAGCGGGCCCGTGACAGAAGCTTTCTTT

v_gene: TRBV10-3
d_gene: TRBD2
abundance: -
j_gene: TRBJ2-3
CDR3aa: CAISTSGSGTDTQYF
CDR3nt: TGTGCCATCAGCACTAGCGGGAGTGGCACAGATACGCAGTATTTT

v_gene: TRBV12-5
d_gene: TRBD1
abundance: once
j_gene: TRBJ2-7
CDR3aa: CASARGQGNFGEQYF
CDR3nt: TGTGCTAGTGCCCGCGGACAGGGAAACTTCGGGGAGCAGTACTTC

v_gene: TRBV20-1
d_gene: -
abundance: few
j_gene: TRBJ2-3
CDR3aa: CSARGGSGGTDTQYF
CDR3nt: TGCAGTGCTAGGGGGGGCAGCGGGGGCACAGATACGCAGTATTTT

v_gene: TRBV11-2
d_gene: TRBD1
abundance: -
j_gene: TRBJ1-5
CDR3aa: CASRKGQGNFGQPQHF
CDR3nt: TGTGCCAGCAGAAAAGGACAGGGCAATTTCGGTCAGCCCCAGCATTTT

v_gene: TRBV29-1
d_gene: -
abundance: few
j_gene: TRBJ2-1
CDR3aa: CSAQGLPGSSYNEQFF
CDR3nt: TGCAGCGCCCAGGGACTCCCTGGTTCCTCCTACAATGAGCAGTTCTTC

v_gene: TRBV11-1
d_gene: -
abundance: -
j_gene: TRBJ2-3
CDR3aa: CASSQDSNADTQYF
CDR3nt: TGTGCCAGCAGCCAGGACAGCAACGCAGATACGCAGTATTTT

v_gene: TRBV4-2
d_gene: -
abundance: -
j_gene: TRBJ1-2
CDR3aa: CASSKAEIGNYGYTF
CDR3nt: TGTGCCAGCAGCAAGGCGGAAATTGGGAACTATGGCTACACCTTC

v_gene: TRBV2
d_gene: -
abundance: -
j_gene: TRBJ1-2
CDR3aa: CARRQGTNYGYTF
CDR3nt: TGTGCCAGACGGCAGGGGACCAACTATGGCTACACCTTC

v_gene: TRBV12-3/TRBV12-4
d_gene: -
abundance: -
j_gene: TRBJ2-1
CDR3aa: CASIQSGGGIDEQFF
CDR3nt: TGTGCCAGCATCCAATCCGGGGGAGGCATTGACGAGCAGTTCTTC

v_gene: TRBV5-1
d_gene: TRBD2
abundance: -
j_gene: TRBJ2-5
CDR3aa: CASSPGLARDNEQYF
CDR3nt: TGCGCCAGCAGCCCAGGACTAGCCAGGGACAATGAGCAGTACTTC

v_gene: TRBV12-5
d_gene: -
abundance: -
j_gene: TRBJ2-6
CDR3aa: CASAPSGANVLTF
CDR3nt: TGTGCTAGTGCACCGTCTGGGGCCAACGTCCTGACTTTC

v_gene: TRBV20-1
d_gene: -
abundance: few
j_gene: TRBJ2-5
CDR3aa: CSARSPGETQYF
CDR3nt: TGCAGTGCTAGGTCACCAGGGGAGACCCAGTACTTC

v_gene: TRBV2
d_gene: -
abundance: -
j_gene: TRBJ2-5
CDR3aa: CASRPRAYQETQYF
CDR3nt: TGTGCCAGCAGACCTCGGGCGTACCAAGAGACCCAGTACTTC

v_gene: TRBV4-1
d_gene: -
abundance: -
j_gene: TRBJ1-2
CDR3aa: CASSQGADPNYGYTF
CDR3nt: TGCGCCAGCAGCCAGGGCGCGGACCCTAACTATGGCTACACCTTC

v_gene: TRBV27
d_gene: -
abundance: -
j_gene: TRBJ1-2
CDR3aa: CASSSTELNNYGYTF
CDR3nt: TGTGCCAGCAGTTCGACAGAGCTGAATAACTATGGCTACACCTTC

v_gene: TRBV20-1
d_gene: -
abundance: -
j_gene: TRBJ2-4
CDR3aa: CSARNPDGGGKNIQYF
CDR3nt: TGCAGTGCTAGAAACCCGGACGGAGGGGGCAAAAACATTCAGTACTTC

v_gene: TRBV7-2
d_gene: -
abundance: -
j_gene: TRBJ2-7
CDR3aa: CASSPQASSYNEQYF
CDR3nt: TGTGCCAGCAGCCCCCAGGCTAGCTCCTACAATGAGCAGTACTTC

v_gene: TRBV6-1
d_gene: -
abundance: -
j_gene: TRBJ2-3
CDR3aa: CASRRAVSDTQYF
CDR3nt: TGTGCCAGCCGGAGGGCTGTCTCAGATACGCAGTATTTT

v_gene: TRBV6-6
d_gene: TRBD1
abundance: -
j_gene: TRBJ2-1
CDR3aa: CASSPPPDRGVDEQFF
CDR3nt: TGTGCCAGCAGCCCACCCCCGGACAGGGGAGTGGATGAGCAGTTCTTC

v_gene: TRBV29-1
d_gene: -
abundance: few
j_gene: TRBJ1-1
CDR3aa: CSGAPETKQVGNTEAFF
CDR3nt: TGCAGCGGCGCCCCCGAGACGAAACAGGTCGGAAACACTGAAGCTTTCTTT

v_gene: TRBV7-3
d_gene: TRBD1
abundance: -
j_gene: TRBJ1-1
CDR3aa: CASSPRDRRTEAFF
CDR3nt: TGTGCCAGCAGCCCCCGGGACAGACGCACTGAAGCTTTCTTT

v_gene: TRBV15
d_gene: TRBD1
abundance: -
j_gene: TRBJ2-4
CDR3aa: CATTSTTGQALAKNIQYF
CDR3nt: TGTGCCACCACCTCCACAACGGGACAGGCGCTAGCCAAAAACATTCAGTACTTC

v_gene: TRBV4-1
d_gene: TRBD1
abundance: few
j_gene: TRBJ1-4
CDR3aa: CASSQEGQGGANEKLFF
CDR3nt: TGCGCCAGCAGCCAAGAGGGACAGGGAGGGGCTAATGAAAAACTGTTTTTT

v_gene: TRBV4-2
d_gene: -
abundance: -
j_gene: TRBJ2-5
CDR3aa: CASSQGETLGSGETQYF
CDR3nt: TGTGCCAGCAGCCAGGGTGAGACTTTGGGTAGTGGCGAGACCCAGTACTTC

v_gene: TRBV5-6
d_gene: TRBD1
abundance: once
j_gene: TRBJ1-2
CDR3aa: CASSLDPQGAGGYTF
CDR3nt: TGTGCCAGCAGCTTGGATCCCCAGGGGGCGGGCGGCTACACCTTC

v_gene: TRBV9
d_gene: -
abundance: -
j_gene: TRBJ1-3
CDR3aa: CASSSGTDFSGNTIYF
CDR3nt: TGTGCCAGCAGCTCCGGGACGGACTTCTCTGGAAACACCATATATTTT

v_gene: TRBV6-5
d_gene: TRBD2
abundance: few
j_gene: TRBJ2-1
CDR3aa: CASGGSGLSYNEQFF
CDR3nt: TGTGCCAGCGGTGGTAGCGGGCTGTCCTACAATGAGCAGTTCTTC

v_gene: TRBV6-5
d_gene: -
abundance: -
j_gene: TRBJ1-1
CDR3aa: CASSDWGGTEAFF
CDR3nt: TGTGCCAGCAGTGACTGGGGGGGGACTGAAGCTTTCTTT

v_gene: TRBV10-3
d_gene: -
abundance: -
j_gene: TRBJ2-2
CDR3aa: CAISESRLNTGELFF
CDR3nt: TGTGCCATCAGTGAGTCGCGACTGAACACCGGGGAGCTGTTTTTT

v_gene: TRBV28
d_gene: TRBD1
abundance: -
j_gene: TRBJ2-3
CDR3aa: CASSLALRGPPDTQYF
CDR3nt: TGTGCCAGCAGTTTGGCCCTCAGGGGGCCCCCGGATACGCAGTATTTT

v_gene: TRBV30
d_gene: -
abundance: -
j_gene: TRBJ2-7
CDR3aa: CAWRRGNEQYF
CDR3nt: TGTGCCTGGAGGAGGGGGAACGAGCAGTACTTC

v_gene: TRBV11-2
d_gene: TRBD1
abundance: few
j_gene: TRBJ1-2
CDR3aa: CASSKTGDAYGYTF
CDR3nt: TGTGCCAGCAGCAAGACAGGGGACGCGTATGGCTACACCTTC

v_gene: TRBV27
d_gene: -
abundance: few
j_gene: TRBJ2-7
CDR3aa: CASSLSGRTLSYNEQYF
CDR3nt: TGTGCCAGCAGTTTATCAGGCAGAACCCTATCCTACAATGAGCAGTACTTC

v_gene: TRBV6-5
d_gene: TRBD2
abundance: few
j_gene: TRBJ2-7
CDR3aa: CASKNSGTSFNEQYF
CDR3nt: TGTGCCAGCAAAAATTCCGGGACTAGCTTTAACGAGCAGTACTTC

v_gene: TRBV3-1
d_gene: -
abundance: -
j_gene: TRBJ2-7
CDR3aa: CASRDITRGVYEQYF
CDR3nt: TGTGCCAGCAGGGACATAACCCGGGGAGTCTACGAGCAGTACTTC

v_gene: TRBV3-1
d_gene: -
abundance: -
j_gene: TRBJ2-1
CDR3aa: CASSQDLFQFF
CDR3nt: TGTGCCAGCAGCCAAGATCTTTTCCAGTTCTTC

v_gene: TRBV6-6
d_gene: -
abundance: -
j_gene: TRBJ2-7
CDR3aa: CASSPLTAYYEQYF
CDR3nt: TGTGCCAGCAGCCCGCTGACAGCGTACTACGAGCAGTACTTC

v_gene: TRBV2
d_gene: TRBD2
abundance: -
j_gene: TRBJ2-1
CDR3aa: CASGLAEVHEQFF
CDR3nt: TGTGCCAGTGGACTAGCGGAGGTCCATGAGCAGTTCTTC

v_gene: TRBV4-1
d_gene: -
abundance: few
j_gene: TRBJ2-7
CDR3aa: CASSQVLSSGVGEQYF
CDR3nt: TGCGCCAGCAGCCAAGTTCTTAGCAGTGGGGTCGGCGAGCAGTACTTC

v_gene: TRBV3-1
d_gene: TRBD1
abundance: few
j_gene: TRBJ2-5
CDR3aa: CASSHERDRETQYF
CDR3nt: TGTGCCAGCAGCCACGAACGGGACAGAGAGACCCAGTACTTC